This T cell receptor (beta chain) was captured in a study of post-analysis software for immune sequencing data. Carried by the TCR beta cDNA libraries were unique molecular identifiers. The source material, roughly 0.9 to 11 million T cells, gave rise to roughly 0.5 million cDNA molecules. TCRdb used MiXCR to reprocess the PCR reads, holding one entry per CDR3 protein. The data hold some 190,000 distinct CDR3 sequences, with 29% observed a single time. This clonotype was recorded at least ten times. The antigen is unknown. Whole-study findings and limits: Controls had significantly higher normalized Chao1 diversity than multiple sclerosis patients.

Sample: blood. The receptor's source is a girl under 18 with multiple sclerosis.

This chain's CDR3 is CSARVWGNEQYF. Written as DNA, the CDR3 is TGCAGTGCTAGAGTGTGGGGGAATGAGCAGTACTTC. This chain uses TRBV20-1 with TRBJ2-7; D may be TRBD1 or TRBD2 (5 bases each). There are 12 residues in the CDR3. The germline CDR1 and CDR2 sequences are DFQATT and SNEGSKA (reference sequence). V gave up 1 base and J gave up 7 bases, with 11 bases separating them.